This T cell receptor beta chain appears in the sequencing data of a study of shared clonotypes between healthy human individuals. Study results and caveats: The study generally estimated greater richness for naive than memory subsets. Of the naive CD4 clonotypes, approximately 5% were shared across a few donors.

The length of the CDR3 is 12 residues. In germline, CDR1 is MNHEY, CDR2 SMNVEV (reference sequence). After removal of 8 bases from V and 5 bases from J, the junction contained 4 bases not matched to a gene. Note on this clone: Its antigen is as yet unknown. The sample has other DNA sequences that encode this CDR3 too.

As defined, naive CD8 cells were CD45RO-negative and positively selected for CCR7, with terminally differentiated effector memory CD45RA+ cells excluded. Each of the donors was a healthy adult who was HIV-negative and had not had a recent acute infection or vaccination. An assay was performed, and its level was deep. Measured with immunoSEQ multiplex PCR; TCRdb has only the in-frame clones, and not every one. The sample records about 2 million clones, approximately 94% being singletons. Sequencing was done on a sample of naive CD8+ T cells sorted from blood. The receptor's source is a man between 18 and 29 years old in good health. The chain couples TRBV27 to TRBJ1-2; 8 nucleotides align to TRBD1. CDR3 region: CASGQGGYGYTF. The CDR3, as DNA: TGTGCCAGCGGACAGGGCGGGTATGGCTACACCTTC.